A selection of T cell receptor beta chains follows, all from one sample in a study of cytotoxic CD8 clonotypes in ibrutinib-treated CLL. Profiling relied on immunoSEQ multiplex PCR, and the TCRdb table lists in-frame clones only, not all of them. The sample records some 27,000 clones, approximately 54% being singletons. The source material was PBMCs, sampled before ibrutinib treatment. The origin of the receptors is a human donor with chronic lymphocytic leukemia. CDR3s include the opening cysteine and the closing phenylalanine or tryptophan. D genes are given only for firm matches. Size values are once, few and many counts, or a class for expanded clones, and some rows have none.

V gene	clone size	D gene	J gene	CDR3 protein	CDR3 DNA
TRBV9	NA	TRBD2	TRBJ2-1	CASSASRGGPYNEQFF	TGTGCCAGCAGCGCCTCCCGGGGGGGCCCTTACAATGAGCAGTTCTTC
TRBV5-5	NA	NA	TRBJ1-6	CASRPSQLNSPLHF	TGTGCCAGCAGGCCCAGTCAGTTGAATTCACCCCTCCACTTT
TRBV15	NA	TRBD1	TRBJ2-1	CATSGFQGAWNEQFF	TGTGCCACCAGCGGTTTCCAGGGGGCATGGAATGAGCAGTTCTTC
TRBV6-5	NA	NA	TRBJ1-3	CASSYTNRDTIYF	TGTGCCAGCAGTTACACCAATAGGGACACCATATATTTT
TRBV2	NA	NA	TRBJ1-2	CASSERVRGYGYTF	TGTGCCAGCAGTGAAAGGGTTAGAGGCTATGGCTACACCTTC
TRBV27	NA	TRBD2	TRBJ2-3	CASRWTSGTDTQYF	TGTGCCAGCAGATGGACTAGCGGGACAGATACGCAGTATTTT
TRBV11-2	NA	NA	TRBJ2-7	CASSLAGVSYEQYF	TGTGCCAGCAGCTTAGCGGGAGTCTCCTACGAGCAGTACTTC
TRBV5-5	NA	TRBD1	TRBJ1-1	CASSPVTGTGKTEAFF	TGTGCCAGCAGCCCCGTCACCGGGACAGGGAAGACTGAAGCTTTCTTT
TRBV14	NA	TRBD1	TRBJ1-6	CASSQANRGNSPLHF	TGTGCCAGCAGCCAAGCCAACAGGGGTAATTCACCCCTCCACTTT
TRBV5-1	NA	TRBD1	TRBJ2-3	CASSPTGLADTQYF	TGCGCCAGCAGCCCGACAGGGCTAGCAGATACGCAGTATTTT
TRBV4-1	NA	NA	TRBJ2-3	CASSQAGGPYSDTQYF	TGCGCCAGCAGCCAAGCGGGGGGCCCATATTCAGATACGCAGTATTTT
TRBV10-3	few	TRBD1	TRBJ2-4	CATGDRAKNIQYF	TGTGCCACCGGGGACAGAGCCAAAAACATTCAGTACTTC
TRBV25-1	few	NA	TRBJ1-1	CASTGNTEAFF	TGTGCCAGCACAGGGAACACTGAAGCTTTCTTT
TRBV19	NA	NA	TRBJ1-6	CASSTNEGFYSPLHF	TGTGCCAGTAGTACCAATGAAGGGTTCTATTCACCCCTCCACTTT
TRBV9	NA	NA	TRBJ2-1	CASSVENHRDEQFF	TGTGCCAGCAGCGTAGAAAACCACAGAGATGAGCAGTTCTTC
TRBV6-1	NA	NA	TRBJ1-3	CASSEAGGQTGNTIYF	TGTGCCAGCAGTGAAGCAGGCGGGCAGACAGGAAACACCATATATTTT
TRBV7-9	NA	TRBD1	TRBJ1-4	CASGKGGTGGEKLFF	TGTGCCAGCGGAAAAGGGGGGACAGGGGGCGAAAAACTGTTTTTT
TRBV6-1	NA	NA	TRBJ1-5	CASSVGRTNQPQHF	TGTGCCAGCAGTGTGGGCAGGACCAATCAGCCCCAGCATTTT
TRBV5-1	once	NA	TRBJ1-2	CASSPFRVDNYGYTF	TGCGCCAGCAGCCCCTTCAGGGTAGATAACTATGGCTACACCTTC
TRBV4-2	NA	TRBD1	TRBJ2-3	CASSQEFRGPTDTQYF	TGTGCCAGCAGCCAAGAATTTAGGGGGCCCACAGATACGCAGTATTTT
TRBV2	few	TRBD2	TRBJ2-3	CASSEGWGGDTQYF	TGTGCCAGCAGTGAAGGGTGGGGGGGAGATACGCAGTATTTT
TRBV7-2	few	NA	TRBJ2-7	CASKGGRNYEQYF	TGTGCCAGCAAGGGGGGAAGGAACTACGAGCAGTACTTC
TRBV5-1	NA	NA	TRBJ2-3	CASSLDTPRLSTDTQYF	TGCGCCAGCAGCTTGGATACTCCCAGACTTAGCACAGATACGCAGTATTTT
TRBV7-8	NA	NA	TRBJ2-7	CASSLSYQGGEQYF	TGTGCCAGCAGCTTATCTTATCAGGGGGGGGAGCAGTACTTC
TRBV4-1	NA	TRBD1	TRBJ1-2	CASSQGEGADGYTF	TGCGCCAGCAGCCAAGGAGAGGGGGCGGATGGCTACACCTTC
TRBV28	NA	NA	TRBJ1-2	CASSLSGQYYGYTF	TGTGCCAGCAGTTTATCCGGACAGTACTATGGCTACACCTTC
TRBV29-1	NA	NA	TRBJ1-2	CSVGQGGYTF	TGCAGCGTTGGGCAGGGGGGCTACACCTTC
TRBV27	NA	NA	TRBJ2-5	CASSRVIQETQYF	TGTGCCAGCAGCAGGGTCATACAAGAGACCCAGTACTTC
TRBV10-2	few	NA	TRBJ2-7	CASSESSYEQYF	TGCGCCAGCAGTGAGTCGTCGTACGAGCAGTACTTC
TRBV4-3	NA	TRBD2	TRBJ2-3	CASSRTSASDTQYF	TGCGCCAGCAGCCGCACTAGCGCTTCAGATACGCAGTATTTT
TRBV7-9	NA	NA	TRBJ1-1	CASSLGQGTEAFF	TGTGCCAGCAGCTTAGGACAAGGGACTGAAGCTTTCTTT
TRBV7-8	NA	TRBD1	TRBJ1-2	CASSMTGVLYGYTF	TGTGCCAGCAGCATGACAGGGGTTTTGTATGGCTACACCTTC
TRBV6-5	NA	TRBD1	TRBJ1-1	CASSGGTGFTEAFF	TGTGCCAGCAGTGGTGGGACAGGTTTCACTGAAGCTTTCTTT
TRBV4-3	NA	NA	TRBJ2-3	CASSQDLGGAADTQYF	TGCGCCAGCAGCCAAGATTTAGGGGGAGCCGCAGATACGCAGTATTTT
TRBV29-1	NA	NA	TRBJ2-2	CSATPTGNTGELFF	TGCAGCGCGACCCCGACAGGGAACACCGGGGAGCTGTTTTTT
TRBV28	few	TRBD1	TRBJ1-5	CASSSAGTGLILYSNQPQHF	TGTGCCAGCAGTTCCGCCGGGACAGGGCTGATCCTGTATAGCAATCAGCCCCAGCATTTT
TRBV5-1	NA	NA	TRBJ1-2	CASSLDPWNLYGYTF	TGCGCCAGCAGCTTGGATCCGTGGAACCTCTATGGCTACACCTTC
TRBV15	few	NA	TRBJ2-5	CATSRDKLGGETQYF	TGTGCCACCAGCAGAGATAAGTTAGGGGGGGAGACCCAGTACTTC
TRBV5-1	NA	TRBD2	TRBJ2-3	CASSPLAGGRGTDTQYF	TGCGCCAGCAGCCCCCTAGCGGGGGGACGCGGGACAGATACGCAGTATTTT
TRBV6-5	few	TRBD1	TRBJ1-2	CASSYNDRDYGYTF	TGTGCCAGCAGTTACAACGACAGGGACTATGGCTACACCTTC
TRBV6-6	NA	NA	TRBJ2-3	CASSYWDGRSTDTQYF	TGTGCCAGCAGTTACTGGGATGGCCGTAGCACAGATACGCAGTATTTT
TRBV11-2	NA	TRBD2	TRBJ2-3	CASSSGTSGGDTQYF	TGTGCCAGCAGCTCGGGGACTAGCGGGGGAGATACGCAGTATTTT
TRBV9	once	NA	TRBJ2-2	CASSANTGELFF	TGTGCCAGCAGCGCCAACACCGGGGAGCTGTTTTTT
TRBV7-9	few	NA	TRBJ1-2	CASSSTLGGYTF	TGTGCCAGCAGCTCGACCCTGGGTGGCTACACCTTC
TRBV5-1	NA	TRBD1	TRBJ1-1	CASSLGQGEAFF	TGCGCCAGCAGCCTCGGACAGGGAGAAGCTTTCTTT
TRBV7-8	NA	NA	TRBJ1-1	CASSLAFGRRGASLAFF	TGTGCCAGCAGCTTAGCTTTCGGTAGGAGGGGGGCTTCACTAGCTTTCTTT
TRBV29-1	medium-sized	NA	TRBJ2-1	CSVKPPPTGRSYNEQFF	TGCAGCGTGAAACCCCCCCCGACCGGGAGATCCTACAATGAGCAGTTCTTC